This T cell receptor (beta chain) was profiled in a study of cytomegalovirus exposure and HLA in healthy donors. This CDR3 is built from 13 residues. Germline V gene lookup returns CDR1 SGHDT and CDR2 YYEEEE. V lost 3 bases, J lost 4 bases, and 8 bases lay in between. Details on this clone: The antigen remains undetermined.

The primer mix had 60 Vbeta and 13 Jbeta primers. The repertoire was sequenced with immunoSEQ multiplex PCR; TCRdb's copy has only in-frame clones and lacks some. The profile shows 150,000 to 200,000 clones, about three quarters of them singletons. Study-level findings and limits: Cytomegalovirus association was assigned to 150 to 200 TCR beta chains. In a later analysis, HLA-associated beta chains showed higher expansion and lower generation probabilities than comparable chains.

Input material: PBMCs. The rearrangement links TRBV5-6 to TRBJ1-5; D ambiguous. The sequence came from a man in his forties in good health and CMV-seropositive. The CDR3: CASSSTQNQPQHF. Here the CDR3 DNA reads TGTGCCAGCAGCTCCACACAGAATCAGCCCCAGCATTTT.